This T cell receptor (beta chain) was obtained from a study of OX40 agonist ivuxolimab in advanced cancers. On the study more broadly: Every 2 weeks, patients received ivuxolimab intravenously, dosed at 0.01 to 10 mg/kg. Among those treated, three patients had partial responses, one with hepatocellular carcinoma and two with cutaneous melanoma.

The sampling schedule covered blood at baseline, cycle 4 day 1, and cycle 7 day 1. This table comes from immunoSEQ multiplex PCR, and its TCRdb copy is limited to in-frame clones, with some not included. The data hold approximately 50,000 clones, with roughly nine tenths observed a single time. Overall study findings and caveats: Both blood CD4+ and CD8+ T cells showed clonal growth by week 6 at 0.1 to 3.0 mg/kg.

A note on this clone: The target antigen is unknown.

The CDR3 contains 14 residues. Germline V gene data show CDR1 as GTSNPN and CDR2 as SVGIG (reference sequence). V lost 3 bases to trimming and J lost 2 bases; unmatched junction nucleotides: 6. This sample comprised CD4+ or CD8+ T cells sorted from blood, obtained in a trial of the OX40 agonist ivuxolimab. The receptor was derived from an adult with an advanced solid tumor such as melanoma, head and neck, liver or kidney cancer. The chain recombines TRBV30 with TRBJ2-7; TRBD2 matches at 8 bases. The CDR3 sequence is CAWRMAGGPYEQYF. The CDR3 DNA reads TGTGCCTGGAGGATGGCGGGAGGCCCCTACGAGCAGTACTTC.